Below are 15 T cell receptor beta chains sequenced from a single sample in a study of CD4+ T cells in melanoma. Assay: immunoSEQ multiplex PCR; the TCRdb copy retains only in-frame clones and omits some. Here the sample spans around 100,000 clones, over 80% being singletons. Sequencing input: peripheral blood. The receptors come from a human donor with melanoma.

The chain has TRBV6-1 and TRBJ1-1; unclear D gene. Germline V gives CDR1 MNHNS, CDR2 SASEGT. With 7 bases removed from V and 5 bases from J, the gap between germline ends came to 11 bases. This CDR3 has 12 amino acids. The CDR3: CASNRQRTEAFF. The CDR3 nucleotides are TGTGCCAGCAATCGGCAGAGGACTGAAGCTTTCTTT.

The chain has TRBV2 and TRBJ2-5; D assignment may be TRBD1 or TRBD2 (5 bases each). The germline CDR1 and CDR2 sequences are SNHLY and FYNNEI. The CDR3 contains 12 residues. With 7 bases removed from V and 5 bases from J, the gap between germline ends came to 11 bases. The CDR3 DNA reads as TGTGCCAGCATGGGGCGAGGGGAGACCCAGTACTTC. Translation: CASMGRGETQYF.

The chain combines TRBV18 with TRBJ1-1; D uncertain. Germline CDR1 and CDR2: KGHSH and LQKENI. The length of the CDR3 is 13 residues. V lost 3 bases, J lost 3 bases, and 8 bases lay in between. The CDR3: CASSPHADTEAFF. The CDR3 DNA reads as TGTGCCAGCTCACCCCACGCGGACACTGAAGCTTTCTTT.

The chain employs TRBV28 and TRBJ1-1; possibly TRBD1 for D (6 bases). The germline CDR1 and CDR2 sequences are MDHEN and SYDVKM. The CDR3 covers 15 residues. V was cut by 8 bases and J by 1 base, with 17 bases left in between. The CDR3 coding sequence is TGTGCCAGCCAGGGGCGGGGAGTTGGGAACACTGAAGCTTTCTTT. Translated: CASQGRGVGNTEAFF. Combining the CDR3 with reference TRBV28 and TRBJ1-1 gives the whole variable domain DVKVTQSSRYLVKRTGEKVFLECVQDMDHENMFWYRQDPGLGLRLIYFSYDVKMKEKGDIPEGYSVSREKKERFSLILESASTNQTSMYLCASQGRGVGNTEAFFGQGTRLTVV.

V gene TRBV7-9 combines with J gene TRBJ2-7, with a possible D match to TRBD1 (6 bases). Germline CDR1 SEHNR, CDR2 FQNEAQ (reference sequence). Deletions cut 6 bases from V and 2 bases from J, with 11 bases between. CDR3 length equals 13 residues. The DNA of the CDR3 is TGTGCCAGCAGACGGGACACCGCCTACGAGCAGTACTTC. As protein: CASRRDTAYEQYF.

The chain has TRBV21-1 and TRBJ2-5. TRBV21-1 is annotated as a pseudogene. The CDR3 is made up of 19 amino acids. CDR3 sequence (DNA): TGTGCCAGCAGCCCCATTAAGAGACAGGGGTCGTGCGGGAGGGAGACCCAGTACTTC. Amino acids: CASSPIKRQGSCGRETQYF.

V usage is TRBV11-3 and J usage is TRBJ2-7; 8 bases fit TRBD1. CDR3 length: 15 residues. The V gene end was trimmed by 5 bases and the J gene end by 6 bases; junction bases not matched to a gene: 12. Germline CDR1 is SGHNT and CDR2 is YENEEA. CDR3 DNA sequence: TGTGCCAGCAGCCATAATCCGGGACAGGTTATCGAGCAGTACTTC. Protein: CASSHNPGQVIEQYF.

The rearrangement uses TRBV5-1 and TRBJ1-5; no reliable D call. V was trimmed by 7 bases and J by 0 bases, leaving 11 bases between them. CDR1 and CDR2 from the germline V gene are SGHRS and YFSETQ. This CDR3 contains 14 residues. CDR3 bases: TGCGCCAGCCGGAAGAGCTATAGCAATCAGCCCCAGCATTTT. As protein: CASRKSYSNQPQHF.

The V and J genes are TRBV4-1 and TRBJ1-4, with D possibly being TRBD1 (6 bases). The CDR3 runs 14 residues. Germline V gene lookup returns CDR1 MGHRA and CDR2 YSYEKL. V lost 4 bases and J 8 bases, leaving 14 bases between the germline ends. The chain's CDR3 is CASSRQPGGEKLFF. CDR3 sequence (DNA): TGCGCCAGCAGCCGTCAACCTGGGGGCGAAAAACTGTTTTTT.

This chain connects TRBV7-2 to TRBJ2-7; no clear D gene. The CDR3 sequence is 14 residues long. The ends were cut back, 6 bases at V and 2 bases at J, with 14 bases in the middle. Germline V gene data show CDR1 as SGHTA and CDR2 as FQGNSA. DNA of the CDR3: TGTGCCAGCAGTTCTAACATAATTCCCTACGAGCAGTACTTC. This encodes CASSSNIIPYEQYF.

J is TRBJ2-3 and V is TRBV7-9, with D possibly matching TRBD1 (5 bases). Trimming took 5 bases from V and 0 from J, leaving 9 bases between them. CDR1 and CDR2 (germline): SEHNR, FQNEAQ (reference sequence). CDR3 size: 14 residues. The CDR3 DNA reads as TGTGCCAGCAGCCACCCAGGGAGCACAGATACGCAGTATTTT. Translating gives CASSHPGSTDTQYF.

The V and J genes are TRBV5-4 and TRBJ2-1, with TRBD2 matching over 8 bases. There are 15 residues in the CDR3. Trimming at V came to 4 bases and at J to 8 bases, leaving 11 bases not matched to a gene. Germline lookup yields CDR1 SGHNT and CDR2 YYREEE (reference sequence). The CDR3 coding sequence is TGTGCCAGCAGCAAACTAGCGGTCCTCGGCGATGAGCAGTTCTTC. It is translated as CASSKLAVLGDEQFF.

This clone was seen once. The chain has TRBV19 and TRBJ2-1; 13 nucleotides agree with TRBD2. The CDR3 loop spans 17 amino acids. V was clipped by 4 bases and J by 4 bases; unmatched bases: 7. The V gene's germline CDR1 is LNHDA and CDR2 SQIVND (reference sequence). CDR3 DNA: TGTGCCAGTAGTACAAGGACTAGCGGGGGTTCTTACAATGAGCAGTTCTTC. Amino acid sequence: CASSTRTSGGSYNEQFF.

This rearrangement joins TRBV25-1 to TRBJ2-7, with no clear D. Germline values: CDR1 MGHDK, CDR2 SYGVNS. Between the trimmed V and J ends, which lost 3 bases and 0 bases, there was a span of 6 bases. The CDR3 covers 13 residues. In DNA form, the CDR3 reads TGTGCCAGCAGTGATGTAAACTCCTACGAGCAGTACTTC. Translating it yields CASSDVNSYEQYF.

The sample holds one count of this clone. CDR3 sequence: CASTLGDNNEQFF. The CDR3 nucleotides are TGCGCCAGCACGTTGGGGGACAACAATGAGCAGTTCTTC. The chain employs TRBV5-1 and TRBJ2-1, with a tentative D call TRBD1 (6 bases). Germline assignment: CDR1 SGHRS and CDR2 YFSETQ. The CDR3 is made up of 13 amino acids. Trimming removed 6 bases from V and 5 bases from J, with 12 bases in between. The full variable domain, its missing parts supplied by reference TRBV5-1 and TRBJ2-1, is KAGVTQTPRYLIKTRGQQVTLSCSPISGHRSVSWYQQTPGQGLQFLFEYFSETQRNKGNFPGRFSGRQFSNSRSEMNVSTLELGDSALYLCASTLGDNNEQFFGPGTRLTVL.